What follows is one T cell receptor (beta chain) and its context. The sequenced target, TCR beta, came from blood CD8+ and CD4+ T cells. The data originate from a study of CD8 T cells in Susac syndrome. RNA amounts of about 0.5 to 1 ug underwent reverse transcription with random hexamers. Multiplex PCR with immunoSEQ amplified the TCR beta CDR3 across 54 Vbeta and 13 Jbeta. TCRdb re-derived calls from the immunoSEQ multiplex PCR reads in MiXCR, one entry per CDR3 protein. The sample gives 150,000 to 200,000 distinct CDR3 sequences, approximately 93% of which show up once; roughly 0.1% is in the top ten. CDR1 SEHNR and CDR2 FQNEAQ come from the germline V gene (reference sequence). With 4 bases clipped from V and 3 bases from J, the junction kept 8 bases outside the gene matches. The CDR3 totals 16 residues.

V is TRBV7-9 and J is TRBJ1-1; 10 nucleotides match TRBD1. The sequenced sample consisted of CD4+ T cells from PBMCs. The origin of this receptor is a human donor with multiple sclerosis. CDR3 DNA: TGTGCCAGCAGCTCGGTTACCGGGACAGGGGACACTGAAGCTTTCTTT. Translated: CASSSVTGTGDTEAFF.